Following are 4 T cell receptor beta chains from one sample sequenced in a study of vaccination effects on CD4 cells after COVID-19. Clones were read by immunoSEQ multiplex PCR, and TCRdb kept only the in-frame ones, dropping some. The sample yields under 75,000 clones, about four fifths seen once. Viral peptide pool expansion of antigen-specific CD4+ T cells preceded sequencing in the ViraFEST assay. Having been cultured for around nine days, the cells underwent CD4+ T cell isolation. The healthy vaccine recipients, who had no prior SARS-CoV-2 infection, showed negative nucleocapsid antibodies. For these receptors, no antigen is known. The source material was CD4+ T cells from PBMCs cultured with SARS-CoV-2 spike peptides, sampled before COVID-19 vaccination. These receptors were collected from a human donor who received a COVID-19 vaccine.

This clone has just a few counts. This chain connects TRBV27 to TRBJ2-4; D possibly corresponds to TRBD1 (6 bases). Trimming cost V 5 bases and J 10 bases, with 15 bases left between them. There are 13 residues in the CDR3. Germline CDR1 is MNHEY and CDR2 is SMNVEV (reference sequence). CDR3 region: CASSRGTTEIQYF. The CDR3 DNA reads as TGTGCCAGCAGTAGGGGGACAACCGAGATTCAGTACTTC.

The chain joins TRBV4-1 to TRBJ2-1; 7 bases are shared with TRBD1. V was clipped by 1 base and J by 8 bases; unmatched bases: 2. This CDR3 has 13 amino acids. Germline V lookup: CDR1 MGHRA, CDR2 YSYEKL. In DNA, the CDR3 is TGCGCCAGCAGCCAAGGACAGGGCGATGAGCAGTTCTTC. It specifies CASSQGQGDEQFF.

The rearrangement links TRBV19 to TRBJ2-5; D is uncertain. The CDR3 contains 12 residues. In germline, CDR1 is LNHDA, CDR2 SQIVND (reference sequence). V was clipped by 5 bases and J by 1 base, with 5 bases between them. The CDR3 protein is CASSSLQETQYF. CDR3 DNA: TGTGCCAGTAGTTCCCTCCAAGAGACCCAGTACTTC. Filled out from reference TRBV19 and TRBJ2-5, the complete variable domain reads DGGITQSPKYLFRKEGQNVTLSCEQNLNHDAMYWYRQDPGQGLRLIYYSQIVNDFQKGDIAEGYSVSREKKESFPLTVTSAQKNPTAFYLCASSSLQETQYFGPGTRLLVL.

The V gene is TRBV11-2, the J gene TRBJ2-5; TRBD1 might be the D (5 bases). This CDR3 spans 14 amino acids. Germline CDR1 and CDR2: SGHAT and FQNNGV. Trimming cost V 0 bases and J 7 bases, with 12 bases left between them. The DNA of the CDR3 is TGTGCCAGCAGCTTAGATAAGGGGCCACGGACCCAGTACTTC. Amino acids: CASSLDKGPRTQYF.